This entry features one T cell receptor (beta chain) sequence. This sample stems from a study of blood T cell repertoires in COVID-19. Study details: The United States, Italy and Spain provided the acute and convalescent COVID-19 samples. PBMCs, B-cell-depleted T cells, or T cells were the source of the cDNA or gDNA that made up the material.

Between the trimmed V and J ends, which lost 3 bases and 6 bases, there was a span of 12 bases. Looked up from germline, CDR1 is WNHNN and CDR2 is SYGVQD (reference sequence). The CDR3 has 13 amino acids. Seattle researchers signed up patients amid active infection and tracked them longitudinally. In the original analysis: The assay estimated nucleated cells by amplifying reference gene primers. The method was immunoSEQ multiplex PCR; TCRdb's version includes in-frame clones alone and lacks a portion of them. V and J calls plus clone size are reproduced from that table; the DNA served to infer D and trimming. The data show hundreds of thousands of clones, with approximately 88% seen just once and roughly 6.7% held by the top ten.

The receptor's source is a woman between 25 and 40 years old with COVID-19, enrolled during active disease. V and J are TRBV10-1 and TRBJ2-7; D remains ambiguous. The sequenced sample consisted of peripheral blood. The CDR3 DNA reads TGCGCCAGCAGTGACGACCTACCGGGCGAGCAGTACTTC. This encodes CASSDDLPGEQYF.